This entry is about one T cell receptor beta chain. V was clipped by 3 bases and J by 3 bases, with 11 bases between them. The CDR3 totals 15 residues. Germline lookup yields CDR1 SGHTA and CDR2 FQGNSA. As handled by the study authors: Quantification of nucleated cells was approximated via reference gene primer amplification. Libraries were prepared by immunoSEQ multiplex PCR; TCRdb keeps only in-frame clonotypes and omits some of them. The DNA was the basis for D and trimming; V, J and clone size are from that table. Here the sample spans over 90,000 clones, roughly 84% being singletons. These data are taken from a study of blood T cell repertoires in COVID-19. Overall study context: COVID-19 samples collected from the United States, Italy and Spain covered acute and convalescent phases. Nucleic acid was either cDNA or gDNA, and it came from T cells, B-cell-depleted T cells, or PBMCs.

This clonotype originated in a human donor in a cohort sampled during active COVID-19. The rearrangement joins TRBV7-2 to TRBJ2-2, with D possibly being TRBD1 (5 bases). Sequenced: peripheral blood. The CDR3 protein is CASSLLGRDTGELFF. The CDR3 DNA sequence: TGTGCCAGCAGCTTGCTAGGCAGGGACACCGGGGAGCTGTTTTTT.